Each of the 32 T cell receptor beta chains below was sequenced from the same sample in a study of cytomegalovirus exposure and HLA in healthy donors. Amplification used 60 Vbeta primers and 13 Jbeta primers. Libraries were prepared by immunoSEQ multiplex PCR; TCRdb keeps only in-frame clonotypes and omits some of them. The repertoire holds about 62,000 clones, with roughly 75% as singletons. Sequencing was performed on PBMCs. The source is a woman aged 30 to 39 in good health and CMV-seronegative.

This rearrangement joins TRBV2 to TRBJ1-5; TRBD1 matches 7 bases. The CDR3 consists of 17 residues. The V segment lost 7 bases and the J segment 0 bases; nucleotides outside the gene matches: 12. Germline CDR1 is SNHLY and CDR2 is FYNNEI. CDR3 DNA sequence: TGTGCCAGCACCAGAAAACAGGGGCAGGTTAGCAATCAGCCCCAGCATTTT. Encoded protein: CASTRKQGQVSNQPQHF.

This clone was detected a few times. The J gene is TRBJ1-1, the V gene TRBV4-1, with no clear D. V dropped 2 bases and J dropped 5 bases, with 9 bases sitting between them. Germline V gene sequence: CDR1 MGHRA, CDR2 YSYEKL. The CDR3 sequence is 13 residues long. In DNA form, the CDR3 reads TGCGCCAGCAGCCAAAGCCCCCGGACTGAAGCTTTCTTT. Translation: CASSQSPRTEAFF.

The rearrangement uses TRBV28 and TRBJ1-4; 10 bases agree with TRBD1. CDR1 is MDHEN, CDR2 SYDVKM, per germline. CDR3 size: 14 residues. With V trimmed by 7 bases and J by 7 bases, 6 bases remained unmatched. The CDR3 loop reads CASNSRDRGEKLFF. In nucleotides, the CDR3 is TGTGCCAGCAATTCGCGGGACAGGGGTGAAAAACTGTTTTTT.

Points on this clone: Other DNA sequences in the same sample also yield this CDR3. The chain recombines TRBV7-2 with TRBJ2-3, with a weak D call TRBD1 (5 bases). The germline CDR1 and CDR2 sequences are SGHTA and FQGNSA. The V and J ends lost 1 base and 5 bases respectively, with 16 bases between them. There are 16 residues in the CDR3. Written as DNA, the CDR3 is TGTGCCAGCAGCTTAGGGGGAAGGGGCACGAAAGATACGCAGTATTTT. Its translation: CASSLGGRGTKDTQYF.

This chain uses TRBV18 with TRBJ2-3, with a tentative D call TRBD2 (5 bases). The V end was cut by 3 bases, the J end by 5 bases, with 9 bases between. Germline V gene sequence: CDR1 KGHSH, CDR2 LQKENI. The CDR3 is 13 amino acids. The CDR3 region has the DNA TGTGCCAGCTCACCGCTCCGGGGAGATACGCAGTATTTT. It yields the protein CASSPLRGDTQYF.

This chain links TRBV4-3 with TRBJ2-1; 10 bases are shared with TRBD2. This CDR3 is built from 18 residues. Germline lookup yields CDR1 LGHNA and CDR2 YSLEER. V lost 3 bases, J lost 4 bases, and 12 bases stayed unmatched. This CDR3 reads CASSHPLGSGRKYNEQFF. DNA of the CDR3: TGCGCCAGCAGCCATCCCCTAGGTAGCGGGAGGAAATACAATGAGCAGTTCTTC.

The chain combines TRBV12-1 with TRBJ1-5. TRBV12-1 is flagged as a pseudogene. The CDR3 contains 18 residues. This CDR3 reads CASSSTGLQRYSNQPQHF. Here the CDR3 DNA reads TGTGCCAGCAGCTCCACGGGACTCCAAAGATATAGCAATCAGCCCCAGCATTTT.

This chain links TRBV28 with TRBJ2-1; tentatively, D is TRBD1 (6 bases). The CDR3 length is 16 residues. V was trimmed by 11 bases and J by 6 bases, leaving 26 bases between them. Germline loops: CDR1 MDHEN, CDR2 SYDVKM. CDR3 in amino acids: CAVRTTPGTLFNEQFF. Written as DNA, the CDR3 is TGTGCCGTACGAACAACACCCGGGACACTTTTCAATGAGCAGTTCTTC.

The CDR3 sequence is CASSLGVAGTSTDTQYF. Written as DNA, the CDR3 is TGCGCCAGCAGCTTGGGGGTAGCGGGAACTAGCACAGATACGCAGTATTTT. The V gene is TRBV5-1, the J gene TRBJ2-3; 8 positions agree with TRBD2. The length of the CDR3 is 17 residues. Per germline, CDR1 SGHRS and CDR2 YFSETQ. The J segment lost 0 bases and the V segment lost 0 bases, leaving 6 bases of the junction unmatched.

V gene TRBV5-6 combines with J gene TRBJ2-5; D is unresolved. This CDR3 has 11 amino acids. CDR1 is SGHDT and CDR2 is YYEEEE in the germline V gene. The V end lost 1 base, the J end lost 5 bases, and 3 bases lay between the germline ends. CDR3: CASSLSETQYF. The CDR3, as DNA: TGTGCCAGCAGCTTGTCGGAGACCCAGTACTTC.

The V and J genes are TRBV18 and TRBJ2-1; possibly TRBD2 for D (5 bases). Germline CDR1 is KGHSH and CDR2 is LQKENI. The CDR3 spans 16 residues. With 1 base removed from V and 3 bases from J, the gap between germline ends came to 13 bases. CDR3 loop: CASSPLDYSYYNEQFF. CDR3 coding DNA: TGTGCCAGCTCACCACTAGACTACTCCTACTACAATGAGCAGTTCTTC. Filled out from reference TRBV18 and TRBJ2-1, the complete variable domain reads NAGVMQNPRHLVRRRGQEARLRCSPMKGHSHVYWYRQLPEEGLKFMVYLQKENIIDESGMPKERFSAEFPKEGPSILRIQQVVRGDSAAYFCASSPLDYSYYNEQFFGPGTRLTVL.

The V and J genes are TRBV7-3 and TRBJ2-3; tentative D call: TRBD2 (5 bases). CDR1 and CDR2 (germline): SGHTA, FQGTGA. With 0 bases removed from V and 9 bases from J, the gap between germline ends came to 10 bases. The CDR3 sequence is 13 residues long. CDR3 loop: CASSLTDRGTQYF. The CDR3 DNA is TGTGCCAGCAGCTTAACCGACCGAGGGACGCAGTATTTT.

The J gene is TRBJ2-7, the V gene TRBV11-2, with TRBD2 matching 7 bases. The CDR3 has 19 amino acids. Germline CDR1 and CDR2: SGHAT and FQNNGV. The junction had 17 bases not matched to a gene; V was cut back by 0 bases and J by 3 bases. The CDR3 nucleotides are TGTGCCAGCAGCTTAGATAGTAGTCGAGCGGGACTCCGGGGCTACGAGCAGTACTTC. Amino acids: CASSLDSSRAGLRGYEQYF.

CDR3: CASSPLTGGITDTQYF. The CDR3 DNA sequence: TGCGCCAGCAGCCCCCTGACAGGGGGGATCACAGATACGCAGTATTTT. The chain joins TRBV4-1 to TRBJ2-3; TRBD1 matches at 9 bases. Unmatched junction bases numbered 7, after V lost 4 bases and J lost 2 bases. Looked up from germline, CDR1 is MGHRA and CDR2 is YSYEKL. This CDR3 region has 16 residues.

This clone was seen just once. The chain couples TRBV6-5 to TRBJ1-5, with D unclear. The CDR3 totals 13 residues. With 6 bases removed from V and 9 bases from J, the gap between germline ends came to 15 bases. Germline CDR1 MNHEY, CDR2 SVGAGI. CDR3 region: CASRRDLVGPQHF. The CDR3 coding sequence is TGTGCCAGCAGGAGGGATTTGGTGGGGCCCCAGCATTTT.

The chain uses TRBV16 and TRBJ2-5; 7 bases align to TRBD1. The CDR3 sequence is 16 residues long. Germline CDR1 is KGHSY and CDR2 is FQNENV. V lost 0 bases to trimming and J lost 1 base; unmatched junction nucleotides: 5. CDR3: CASSQSRAGGQETQYF. The CDR3 nucleotides are TGTGCCAGCAGCCAATCTCGGGCAGGGGGCCAAGAGACCCAGTACTTC.

CDR3 nucleotide sequence: TGTGCCAGCAGTTTATCCGGACTAGCGGGACCCTACGAGCAGTACTTC. Protein product: CASSLSGLAGPYEQYF. The chain carries TRBV28 and TRBJ2-7, with TRBD2 matching over 12 bases. Germline V gene lookup returns CDR1 MDHEN and CDR2 SYDVKM. The ends lost 1 base at V and 2 bases at J; junction bases unmatched: 3. The CDR3 length is 16 residues.

In this sample, this clone turned up a few times. The chain joins TRBV9 to TRBJ1-4; no clear D. Germline CDR1 and CDR2: SGDLS and YYNGEE. V lost 4 bases and J 7 bases, leaving 14 bases between the germline ends. The CDR3 runs 14 residues. The CDR3 region is CASSPGGSREKLFF. Written as DNA, the CDR3 is TGTGCCAGCAGCCCCGGAGGGTCTCGTGAAAAACTGTTTTTT.

A note on this clone: Because the CDR3's place on the DNA is in doubt, the DNA is left out and the CDR3 is given as listed by TCRdb. The chain carries TRBV6-1 and TRBJ2-2; the table's D call TRBD2 went unverified against the DNA. The CDR3 adds up to 14 amino acids, both ends counted. Germline-derived CDR1 and CDR2 are MNHNS and SASEGT. The CDR3 reads CASSEVFGAGELFF.

The CDR3 sequence: CASSYEGSPTNEKLFF. DNA of the CDR3: TGTGCCAGCAGTTACGAAGGGAGCCCAACTAATGAAAAACTGTTTTTT. The V call is TRBV6-5, the J call TRBJ1-4; D is undetermined. V was pared by 2 bases and J by 0 bases, with 10 bases between. The germline V gene encodes CDR1 MNHEY and CDR2 SVGAGI. There are 16 residues in the CDR3.

The gene calls are TRBV7-9 and TRBJ1-2; a weak D match, TRBD1 (5 bases). V was clipped by 0 bases and J by 4 bases, with 9 bases between them. Germline V gene sequence: CDR1 SEHNR, CDR2 FQNEAQ (reference sequence). The CDR3 is 14 amino acids. CDR3 sequence: CASSLADTIYGYTF. The CDR3 DNA reads as TGTGCCAGCAGCTTAGCGGACACAATCTATGGCTACACCTTC.

This rearrangement joins TRBV18 to TRBJ2-7; 9 bases line up with TRBD1. The CDR3 loop spans 15 amino acids. CDR1 is KGHSH, CDR2 LQKENI, per germline. V was pared by 3 bases and J by 0 bases, with 3 bases of the junction left unmatched. The chain's CDR3 is CASSPGQGSSYEQYV. The DNA for the CDR3 is TGTGCCAGCTCACCCGGACAGGGGAGCTCCTACGAGCAGTACGTC.

In its sample, this clone was seen a few times. The V call is TRBV19, the J call TRBJ2-1; 12 nucleotides match TRBD2. The CDR3 is made up of 17 amino acids. Germline lookup yields CDR1 LNHDA and CDR2 SQIVND (reference sequence). The V segment lost 3 bases and the J segment 7 bases; nucleotides outside the gene matches: 10. CDR3 sequence reads: CASSMATSGSYWNEQFF. CDR3 coding DNA: TGTGCCAGTAGTATGGCGACTAGCGGGAGCTATTGGAATGAGCAGTTCTTC.

The chain carries TRBV7-2 and TRBJ2-3; 12 bases are shared with TRBD2. Losses at the gene ends were 8 bases for V and 4 bases for J; bases not matched to a gene: 4. This CDR3 is 14 amino acids long. Germline V gene sequence: CDR1 SGHTA, CDR2 FQGNSA. The CDR3 DNA is TGTGCCAGCGAGCTAGCGGGAGGGGCAGATACGCAGTATTTT. This gives the protein CASELAGGADTQYF.

V gene TRBV29-1 combines with J gene TRBJ2-4; TRBD1 agrees at 8 bases. J gave up 6 bases and V 4 bases, and 5 bases lay outside the gene matches. This CDR3 is 13 amino acids long. The germline V gene has CDR1 SQVTM and CDR2 ANQGSEA. CDR3 nucleotides: TGCAGCGTTGCGTGGACAGGGTTAAACATTCAGTACTTC. Its translation is CSVAWTGLNIQYF.

The rearrangement uses TRBV19 and TRBJ1-5; D perhaps matches TRBD1 (5 bases). The length of the CDR3 is 18 residues. Trimming pared 0 bases from V and 0 bases from J, leaving 15 bases between. In germline, CDR1 is LNHDA, CDR2 SQIVND (reference sequence). As DNA, the CDR3 is TGTGCCAGTAGTATAGATCCCGAAACAGGTTTTAGCAATCAGCCCCAGCATTTT. This codes for CASSIDPETGFSNQPQHF.

V is TRBV11-2 and J is TRBJ1-4; 8 nucleotides line up with TRBD1. This CDR3 is 14 amino acids long. Germline CDR1 SGHAT, CDR2 FQNNGV. Germline trimming cut 4 bases from V and 8 bases from J; bases unmatched to any gene: 6. The CDR3 region is CASSYQGAFEKLFF. As DNA, the CDR3 is TGTGCCAGCAGCTATCAGGGGGCCTTCGAAAAACTGTTTTTT.

The chain joins TRBV27 to TRBJ1-2; 8 bases align to TRBD1. This CDR3 region has 16 residues. V was clipped by 8 bases and J by 0 bases; unmatched bases: 11. CDR1 is MNHEY, CDR2 SMNVEV, per germline (reference sequence). The CDR3 region has the DNA TGTGCCAGCTATCCTCTTAACAGGGGGACTAACTATGGCTACACCTTC. This gives the protein CASYPLNRGTNYGYTF.

This chain links TRBV6-6 with TRBJ2-6; D is ambiguous. CDR3 length: 14 amino acids. From germline, CDR1 is MNHNY and CDR2 SVGAGI (reference sequence). The V and J ends lost 6 bases and 0 bases respectively, with 6 bases between them. Here the CDR3 DNA reads TGTGCCAGCAGCGGTTCCTCTGGGGCCAACGTCCTGACTTTC. This encodes CASSGSSGANVLTF.

The gene calls are TRBV28 and TRBJ1-2, with a weak D call TRBD1 (6 bases). From germline, CDR1 is MDHEN and CDR2 SYDVKM. Trimming took off 8 bases at V and 4 bases at J, with 17 bases between the two ends. This CDR3 region has 14 residues. The CDR3 DNA is TGTGCCAGCGGCATGCGGGGGGCAGGCTATGGCTACACCTTC. This encodes CASGMRGAGYGYTF.

This clone was counted between two and nine times. The chain links TRBV19 to TRBJ1-4; unclear D gene. From germline, CDR1 is LNHDA and CDR2 SQIVND (reference sequence). The CDR3 totals 15 residues. V was trimmed by 3 bases and J by 0 bases, leaving 8 bases between them. The CDR3 is CASSIGGPTNEKLFF. The DNA for the CDR3 is TGTGCCAGTAGTATCGGAGGACCAACTAATGAAAAACTGTTTTTT.

The rearrangement uses TRBV7-2 and TRBJ1-1; no reliable D call. V gave up 1 base and J gave up 0 bases, with 9 bases separating them. CDR1 SGHTA and CDR2 FQGNSA come from the germline V gene. This CDR3 is built from 15 residues. The CDR3 reads CASSLGGQMNTEAFF. The CDR3 DNA reads TGTGCCAGCAGCTTAGGAGGCCAGATGAACACTGAAGCTTTCTTT.